This T cell receptor (beta chain) was retrieved from a study of blood T cell repertoires in COVID-19. Whole-study context: The origin of the acute and convalescent COVID-19 samples was the United States, Italy and Spain. PBMCs, B-cell-depleted T cells, or T cells were the source of the cDNA or gDNA that made up the material.

This clone was seen only a few times. In the authors' methods: Nucleated cell number was recorded as an estimate derived from reference gene primer amplification. Only in-frame clones appear in the TCRdb table, and some are missing; sequencing was by immunoSEQ multiplex PCR. D and trimming come from the DNA, and the V and J calls and clone size come from that table. The sample records under 300,000 clones, 84% being singletons. The CDR3 length is 16 residues. In germline, CDR1 is MGHRA, CDR2 YSYEKL. V was trimmed by 3 bases and J by 7 bases, leaving 16 bases between them. Sequencing was done on a sample of peripheral blood. The receptor's source is a woman aged 40-49 years who had recovered from COVID-19. The V and J genes are TRBV4-1 and TRBJ1-6, with a possible D match to TRBD1 (5 bases). CDR3 nucleotides: TGCGCCAGCAGCCACGTCGGGAGACAGAAAAATTCACCCCTCCACTTT. Protein: CASSHVGRQKNSPLHF.